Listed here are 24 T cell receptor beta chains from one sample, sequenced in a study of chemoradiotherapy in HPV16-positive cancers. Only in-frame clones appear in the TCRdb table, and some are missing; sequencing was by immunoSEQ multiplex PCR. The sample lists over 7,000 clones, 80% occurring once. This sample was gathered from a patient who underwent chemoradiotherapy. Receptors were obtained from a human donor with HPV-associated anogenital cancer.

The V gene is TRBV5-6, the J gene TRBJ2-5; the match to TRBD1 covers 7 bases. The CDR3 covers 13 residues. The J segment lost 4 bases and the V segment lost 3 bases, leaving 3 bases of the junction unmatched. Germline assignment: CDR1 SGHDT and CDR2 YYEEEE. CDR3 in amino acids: CASSSTGVETQYF. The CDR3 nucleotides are TGTGCCAGCAGCTCCACAGGGGTAGAGACCCAGTACTTC. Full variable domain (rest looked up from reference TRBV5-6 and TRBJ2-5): DAGVTQSPTHLIKTRGQQVTLRCSPKSGHDTVSWYQQALGQGPQFIFQYYEEEERQRGNFPDRFSGHQFPNYSSELNVNALLLGDSALYLCASSSTGVETQYFGPGTRLLVL.

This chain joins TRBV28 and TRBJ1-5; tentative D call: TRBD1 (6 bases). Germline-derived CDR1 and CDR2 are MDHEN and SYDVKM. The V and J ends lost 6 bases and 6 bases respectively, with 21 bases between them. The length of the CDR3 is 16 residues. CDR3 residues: CASSRSGQLGFQPQHF. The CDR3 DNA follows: TGTGCCAGCAGCCGTTCGGGACAACTGGGGTTTCAGCCCCAGCATTTT.

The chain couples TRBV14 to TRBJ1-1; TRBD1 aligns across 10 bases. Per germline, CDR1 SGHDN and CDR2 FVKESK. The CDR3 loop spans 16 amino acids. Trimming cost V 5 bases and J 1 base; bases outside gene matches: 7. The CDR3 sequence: CASSTGQGSGNTEAFF. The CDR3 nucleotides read TGTGCCAGCAGCACGGGACAGGGGTCGGGGAACACTGAAGCTTTCTTT.

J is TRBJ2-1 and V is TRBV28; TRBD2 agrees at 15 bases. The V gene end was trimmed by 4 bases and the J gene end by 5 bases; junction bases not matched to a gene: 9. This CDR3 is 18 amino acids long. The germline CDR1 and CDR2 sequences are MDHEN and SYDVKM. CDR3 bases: TGTGCCAGCAGTTCCCCTGGACTAGCGGGAGGGACACACAATGAGCAGTTCTTC. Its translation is CASSSPGLAGGTHNEQFF.

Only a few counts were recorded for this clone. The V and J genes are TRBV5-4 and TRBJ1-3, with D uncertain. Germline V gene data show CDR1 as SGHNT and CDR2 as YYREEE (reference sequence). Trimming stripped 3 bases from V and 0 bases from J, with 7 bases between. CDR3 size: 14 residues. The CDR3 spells CASSSGISGNTIYF. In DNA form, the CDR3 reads TGTGCCAGCAGCTCCGGAATCTCTGGAAACACCATATATTTT.

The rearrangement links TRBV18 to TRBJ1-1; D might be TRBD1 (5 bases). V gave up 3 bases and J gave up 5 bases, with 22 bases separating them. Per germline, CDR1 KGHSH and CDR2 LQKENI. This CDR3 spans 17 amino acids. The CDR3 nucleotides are TGTGCCAGCTCACCGTGGCCGGGGGTAGCCTCGGGGACTGAAGCTTTCTTT. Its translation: CASSPWPGVASGTEAFF. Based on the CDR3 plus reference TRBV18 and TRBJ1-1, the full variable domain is NAGVMQNPRHLVRRRGQEARLRCSPMKGHSHVYWYRQLPEEGLKFMVYLQKENIIDESGMPKERFSAEFPKEGPSILRIQQVVRGDSAAYFCASSPWPGVASGTEAFFGQGTRLTVV.

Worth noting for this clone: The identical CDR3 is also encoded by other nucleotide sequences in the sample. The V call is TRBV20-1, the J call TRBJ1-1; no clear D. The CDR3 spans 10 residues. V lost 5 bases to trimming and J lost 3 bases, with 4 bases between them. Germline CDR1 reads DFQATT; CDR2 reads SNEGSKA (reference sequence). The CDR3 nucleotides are TGCAGTGCTCGGGACACTGAAGCTTTCTTT. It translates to CSARDTEAFF.

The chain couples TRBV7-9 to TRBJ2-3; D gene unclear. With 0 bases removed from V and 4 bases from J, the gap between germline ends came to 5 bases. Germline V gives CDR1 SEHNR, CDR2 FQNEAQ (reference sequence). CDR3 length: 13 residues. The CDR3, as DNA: TGTGCCAGCAGCTTAGCTAGACCAGATACGCAGTATTTT. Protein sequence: CASSLARPDTQYF.

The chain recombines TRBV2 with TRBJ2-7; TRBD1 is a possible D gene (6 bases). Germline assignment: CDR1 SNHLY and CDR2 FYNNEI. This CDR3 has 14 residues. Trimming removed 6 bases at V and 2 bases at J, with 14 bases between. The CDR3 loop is CASRNRDNAYEQYF. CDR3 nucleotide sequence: TGTGCCAGCAGGAACCGGGACAACGCCTACGAGCAGTACTTC.

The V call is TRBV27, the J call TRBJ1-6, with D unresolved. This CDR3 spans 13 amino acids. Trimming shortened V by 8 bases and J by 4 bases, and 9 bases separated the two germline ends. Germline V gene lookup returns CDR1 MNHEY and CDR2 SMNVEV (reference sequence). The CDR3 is CASGTAYNSPLHF. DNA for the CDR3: TGTGCCAGCGGAACAGCGTATAATTCACCCCTCCACTTT.

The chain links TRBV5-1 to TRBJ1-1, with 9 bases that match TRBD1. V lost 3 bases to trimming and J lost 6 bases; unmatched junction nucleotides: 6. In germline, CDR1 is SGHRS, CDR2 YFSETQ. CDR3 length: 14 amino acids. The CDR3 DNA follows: TGCGCCAGCAGCTCCCGACAGGGGGTCGCTGAAGCTTTCTTT. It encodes CASSSRQGVAEAFF. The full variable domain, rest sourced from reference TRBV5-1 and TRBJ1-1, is KAGVTQTPRYLIKTRGQQVTLSCSPISGHRSVSWYQQTPGQGLQFLFEYFSETQRNKGNFPGRFSGRQFSNSRSEMNVSTLELGDSALYLCASSSRQGVAEAFFGQGTRLTVV.

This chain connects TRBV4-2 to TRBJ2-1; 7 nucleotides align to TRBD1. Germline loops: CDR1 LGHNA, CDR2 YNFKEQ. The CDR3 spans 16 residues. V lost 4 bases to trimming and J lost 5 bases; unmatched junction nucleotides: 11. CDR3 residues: CASSRVEGQLNNEQFF. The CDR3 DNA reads TGTGCCAGCAGCCGCGTAGAGGGACAGCTTAACAATGAGCAGTTCTTC.

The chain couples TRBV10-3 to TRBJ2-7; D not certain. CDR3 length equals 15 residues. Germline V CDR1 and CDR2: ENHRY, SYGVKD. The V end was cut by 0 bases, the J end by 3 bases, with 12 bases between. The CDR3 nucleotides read TGTGCCATCAGTGAGTCAGATGAACGCTTCTACGAGCAGTACTTC. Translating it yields CAISESDERFYEQYF.

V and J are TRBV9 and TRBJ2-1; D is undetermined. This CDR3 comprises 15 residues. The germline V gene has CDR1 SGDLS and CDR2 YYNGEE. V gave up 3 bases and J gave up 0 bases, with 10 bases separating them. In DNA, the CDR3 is TGTGCCAGCAGCGAGATTGGAAGCTCCTACAATGAGCAGTTCTTC. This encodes CASSEIGSSYNEQFF.

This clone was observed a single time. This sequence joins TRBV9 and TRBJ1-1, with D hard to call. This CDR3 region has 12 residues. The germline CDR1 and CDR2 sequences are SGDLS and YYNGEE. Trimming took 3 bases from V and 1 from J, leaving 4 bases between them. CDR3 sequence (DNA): TGTGCCAGCAGCGCACCGAACACTGAAGCTTTCTTT. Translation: CASSAPNTEAFF.

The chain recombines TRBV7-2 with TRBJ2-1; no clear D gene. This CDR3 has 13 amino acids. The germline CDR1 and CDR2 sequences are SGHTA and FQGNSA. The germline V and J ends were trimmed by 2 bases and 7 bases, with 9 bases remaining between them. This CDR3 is CASSLLQINEQFF. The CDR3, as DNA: TGTGCCAGCAGCTTACTACAGATTAATGAGCAGTTCTTC.

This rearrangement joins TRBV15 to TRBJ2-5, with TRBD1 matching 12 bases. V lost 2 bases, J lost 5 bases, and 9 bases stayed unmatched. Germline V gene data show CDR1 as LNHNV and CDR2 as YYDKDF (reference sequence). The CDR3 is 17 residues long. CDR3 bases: TGTGCCACCAGCAGACAGGGGACAGGGGGCCGCGGGGAGACCCAGTACTTC. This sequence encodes CATSRQGTGGRGETQYF.

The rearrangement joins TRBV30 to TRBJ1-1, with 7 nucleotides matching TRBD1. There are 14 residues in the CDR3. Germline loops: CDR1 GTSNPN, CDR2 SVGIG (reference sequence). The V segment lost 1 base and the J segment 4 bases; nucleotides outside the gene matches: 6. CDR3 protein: CAWSGGQIITEAFF. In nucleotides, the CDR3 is TGTGCCTGGAGTGGGGGACAGATCATCACTGAAGCTTTCTTT.

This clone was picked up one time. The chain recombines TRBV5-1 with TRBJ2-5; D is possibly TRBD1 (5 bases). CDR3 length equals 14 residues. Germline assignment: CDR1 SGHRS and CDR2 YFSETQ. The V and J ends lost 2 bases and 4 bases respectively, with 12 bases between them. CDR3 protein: CASSFRQPPETQYF. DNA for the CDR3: TGCGCCAGCAGCTTCCGACAGCCTCCAGAGACCCAGTACTTC.

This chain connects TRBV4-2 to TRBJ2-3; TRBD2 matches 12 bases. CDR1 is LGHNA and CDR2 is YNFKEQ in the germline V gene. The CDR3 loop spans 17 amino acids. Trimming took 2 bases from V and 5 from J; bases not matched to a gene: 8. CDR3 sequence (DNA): TGTGCCAGCAGCCAAACTCCGACTAGCGGGGGTTTAGATACGCAGTATTTT. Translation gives CASSQTPTSGGLDTQYF.

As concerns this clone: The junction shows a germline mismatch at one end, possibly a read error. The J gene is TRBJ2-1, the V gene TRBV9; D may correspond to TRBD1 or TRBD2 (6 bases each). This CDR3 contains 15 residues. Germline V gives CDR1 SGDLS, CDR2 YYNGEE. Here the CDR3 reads CASSVGGASDNEQFF. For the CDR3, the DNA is TGTGCCAGCAGCGTAGGGGGGGCCTCCGACAATGAGCAGTTCTTC.

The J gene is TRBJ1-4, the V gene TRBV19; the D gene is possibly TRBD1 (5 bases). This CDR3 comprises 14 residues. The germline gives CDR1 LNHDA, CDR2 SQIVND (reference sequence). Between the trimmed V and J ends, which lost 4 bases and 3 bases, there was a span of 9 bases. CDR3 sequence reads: CASSTRVPNEKLFF. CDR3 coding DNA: TGTGCCAGTAGTACCAGGGTCCCTAATGAAAAACTGTTTTTT.

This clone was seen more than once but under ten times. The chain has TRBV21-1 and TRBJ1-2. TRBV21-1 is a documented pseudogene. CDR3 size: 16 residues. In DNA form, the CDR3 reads TGTGCCAGCAGCTCCCGGCGGGAAAGTTTAGTCTATGGCTACACCTTC. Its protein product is CASSSRRESLVYGYTF.

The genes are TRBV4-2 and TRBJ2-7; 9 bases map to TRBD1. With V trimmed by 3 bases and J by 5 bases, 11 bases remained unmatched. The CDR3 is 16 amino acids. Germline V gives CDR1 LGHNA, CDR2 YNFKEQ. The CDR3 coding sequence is TGTGCCAGCAGCCAGGCTATCGGGACAGGGACTAACGAGCAGTACTTC. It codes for CASSQAIGTGTNEQYF.